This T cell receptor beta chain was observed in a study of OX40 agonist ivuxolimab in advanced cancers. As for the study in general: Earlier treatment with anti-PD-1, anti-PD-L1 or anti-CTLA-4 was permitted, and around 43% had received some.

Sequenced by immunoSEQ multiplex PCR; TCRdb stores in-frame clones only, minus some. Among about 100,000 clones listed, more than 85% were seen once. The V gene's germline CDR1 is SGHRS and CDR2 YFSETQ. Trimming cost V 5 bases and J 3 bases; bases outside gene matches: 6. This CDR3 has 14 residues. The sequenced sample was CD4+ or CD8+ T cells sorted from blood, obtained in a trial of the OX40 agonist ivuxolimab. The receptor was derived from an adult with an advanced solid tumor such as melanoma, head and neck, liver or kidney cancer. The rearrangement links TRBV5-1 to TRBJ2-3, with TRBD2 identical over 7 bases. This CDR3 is CASSRREFTDTQYF. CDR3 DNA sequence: TGCGCCAGCAGTCGGCGGGAGTTTACAGATACGCAGTATTTT.